The rows below give T cell receptor beta chains drawn from one sample of a study of beta chain features in type 1 diabetes. Sequenced by immunoSEQ multiplex PCR; TCRdb stores in-frame clones only, minus some. Of roughly 150,000 clones listed, 10% are singletons. Material for sequencing was central memory CD4+ T cells from blood. These receptors came from a man aged 25 to 40 with type 1 diabetes. CDR3s include the opening cysteine and the closing phenylalanine or tryptophan. D genes are given only for firm matches. The listing skips clone size in some rows; elsewhere it reads once, few, many or a size class.

abundance,j_gene,v_gene,d_gene,CDR3aa,CDR3nt
.,TRBJ2-2,TRBV25-1,.,CASSVGANTGELFF,TGTGCCAGCAGTGTGGGCGCGAACACCGGGGAGCTGTTTTTT
.,TRBJ2-7,TRBV28,TRBD1,CASSEPGTGVRYEQYF,TGTGCCAGCAGTGAGCCCGGGACAGGGGTGAGGTACGAGCAGTACTTC
.,TRBJ1-2,TRBV7-2,.,CASSLDSQGSLNYGYTF,TGTGCCAGCAGCTTAGACTCTCAGGGGTCGCTTAACTATGGCTACACCTTC
.,TRBJ2-7,TRBV2,.,CASTKIRLESYEQYF,TGTGCCAGCACCAAGATACGGCTAGAGTCCTACGAGCAGTACTTC
few,TRBJ1-3,TRBV5-4,TRBD1,CASSLDRANTIYF,TGTGCCAGCAGCCTGGACAGGGCGAACACCATATATTTT
few,TRBJ2-5,TRBV9,TRBD2,CASSVSAGGTQETQYF,TGTGCCAGCAGCGTATCAGCGGGAGGAACCCAAGAGACCCAGTACTTC
few,TRBJ1-1,TRBV6-1,TRBD1,CATDRGQNTEAFF,TGTGCCACCGACAGGGGACAGAACACTGAAGCTTTCTTT
few,TRBJ1-1,TRBV7-9,TRBD1,CASSPYRGRRNTEAFF,TGTGCCAGCAGCCCGTACAGGGGGCGCAGGAACACTGAAGCTTTCTTT
.,TRBJ1-4,TRBV5-1,TRBD1,CASSLDRGDEKLFF,TGCGCCAGCAGCCTTGACAGGGGCGATGAAAAACTGTTTTTT
.,TRBJ1-1,TRBV28,.,CASSLGASAEAFF,TGTGCCAGCAGTTTGGGGGCTTCGGCTGAAGCTTTCTTT
.,TRBJ1-5,TRBV6-6,.,CASRMSGMEQPQHF,TGTGCCAGCAGGATGTCAGGGATGGAACAGCCCCAGCATTTT
.,TRBJ1-2,TRBV7-2,TRBD1,CASSSRTGNANYGYTF,TGTGCCAGCAGCTCCAGGACAGGAAATGCTAACTATGGCTACACCTTC
few,TRBJ1-1,TRBV29-1,.,CSVQRGTENTEAFF,TGCAGCGTTCAGCGGGGGACCGAGAACACTGAAGCTTTCTTT
few,TRBJ2-2,TRBV19,.,CASSTTVNTGELFF,TGTGCCAGTAGTACGACAGTAAACACCGGGGAGCTGTTTTTT
few,TRBJ2-1,TRBV7-8,TRBD2,CASSLAGSSGYNEQFF,TGTGCCAGCAGCTTAGCAGGGTCTAGCGGATACAATGAGCAGTTCTTC
.,TRBJ1-5,TRBV11-2,.,CASSLGQARNQPQHF,TGTGCCAGCAGCTTAGGGCAGGCCCGAAATCAGCCCCAGCATTTT
.,TRBJ2-5,TRBV11-2,TRBD1,CASSPSPGTVSGTQYF,TGTGCCAGCAGCCCGAGTCCCGGGACAGTATCGGGGACCCAGTACTTC
.,TRBJ2-7,TRBV7-2,.,CASSLGQPYEQYF,TGTGCCAGCAGCTTAGGACAGCCCTACGAGCAGTACTTC
.,TRBJ2-1,TRBV6-5,.,CASSYTGTSGEQFF,TGTGCCAGCAGTTACACCGGGACTTCTGGTGAGCAGTTCTTC
few,TRBJ1-3,TRBV7-2,TRBD1,CASSRTGSTGNTIYF,TGTGCCAGCAGCAGGACAGGGAGCACTGGAAACACCATATATTTT
.,TRBJ2-1,TRBV7-8,.,CASGRQEPVNEQFF,TGTGCCAGCGGCCGACAGGAGCCGGTCAATGAGCAGTTCTTC
.,TRBJ1-5,TRBV30,.,CAWSTTSGNQPQHF,TGTGCCTGGAGTACTACCTCAGGGAATCAGCCCCAGCATTTT
.,TRBJ2-7,TRBV28,.,CASSLMPGNGYEQYF,TGTGCCAGCAGTTTAATGCCCGGGAACGGATACGAGCAGTACTTC